Listed here are 14 T cell receptor beta chains from one sample, sequenced in a study of long-term antiretroviral therapy in people with HIV. Survey-level immunoSEQ v3.0 assays were run. Here immunoSEQ multiplex PCR was the method, and the copy in TCRdb shows in-frame clones only, minus some. The data show tens of thousands of clones, around 87% seen once. The sample in question was unsorted PBMCs, obtained around 2.7 years after starting antiretroviral therapy. The receptors originated from a woman in her forties or fifties with HIV.

This clone was recorded a few times. CDR3 DNA sequence: TGTGCCAGCAGCGCGTCGTCCTACAATGAGCAGTTCTTC. Translated, it gives CASSASSYNEQFF. The chain carries TRBV9 and TRBJ2-1; D remains unclear. V was trimmed by 3 bases and J by 1 base, leaving 5 bases between them. The CDR3 is made up of 13 amino acids. Per germline, CDR1 SGDLS and CDR2 YYNGEE.

The chain links TRBV5-1 to TRBJ2-1; a weak D match, TRBD1 (6 bases). Germline V gives CDR1 SGHRS, CDR2 YFSETQ. The V and J ends lost 3 bases and 0 bases respectively, with 25 bases between them. This CDR3 is built from 20 residues. The DNA for the CDR3 is TGCGCCAGCAGCTCGGTCAGGGGTCGGAGCCTCCGGAGCTCCTACAATGAGCAGTTCTTC. Its protein is CASSSVRGRSLRSSYNEQFF.

The V gene is TRBV7-2, the J gene TRBJ2-2, with TRBD2 matching 7 bases. Germline lookup yields CDR1 SGHTA and CDR2 FQGNSA. The length of the CDR3 is 16 residues. Trimming took 5 bases from V and 7 from J; bases not matched to a gene: 13. The CDR3 reads CASSPTPSSGHGELFF. The CDR3 region has the DNA TGTGCCAGCAGCCCGACTCCCTCTAGCGGCCACGGGGAGCTGTTTTTT.

As regards this clone: A junction boundary mismatches the germline segment, possibly from a read error. The chain recombines TRBV20-1 with TRBJ2-5, with D hard to call. Germline CDR1 and CDR2: DFQATT and SNEGSKA (reference sequence). The CDR3 sequence is 10 residues long. The CDR3 sequence: CSAREETQYF. The CDR3 region has the DNA TGCAGTGCGAGAGAAGAGACCCAGTACTTC.

The chain recombines TRBV28 with TRBJ1-2, with TRBD1 as a possible D gene (6 bases). The CDR3 is 13 residues long. V lost 6 bases and J lost 4, with 12 bases in between. CDR1 is MDHEN and CDR2 is SYDVKM in the germline V gene. CDR3: CASSPTGFYGYTF. Here the CDR3 DNA reads TGTGCCAGCAGCCCCACAGGGTTCTATGGCTACACCTTC.

This chain links TRBV14 with TRBJ1-2; TRBD1 is a possible D gene (5 bases). The CDR3 extends over 15 amino acids. Germline V gives CDR1 SGHDN, CDR2 FVKESK. V was cut by 0 bases and J by 4 bases, with 12 bases left in between. Here the CDR3 DNA reads TGTGCCAGCAGCCAAGAGGGGGTCAGACCCTATGGCTACACCTTC. Its translation is CASSQEGVRPYGYTF.

This rearrangement joins TRBV28 to TRBJ1-1, with D perhaps TRBD1 (5 bases). V lost 2 bases to trimming and J lost 5 bases, with 9 bases between them. Germline V CDR1 and CDR2: MDHEN, SYDVKM. The CDR3 runs 13 residues. CDR3 coding DNA: TGTGCCAGCAGTTTAAGCAGGGCTACTGAAGCTTTCTTT. This encodes CASSLSRATEAFF.

The V call is TRBV10-3, the J call TRBJ2-7; 8 bases are shared with TRBD2. The V gene end was trimmed by 4 bases and the J gene end by 1 base; junction bases not matched to a gene: 0. The CDR3 is 13 residues long. Germline CDR1 and CDR2: ENHRY and SYGVKD. The CDR3 reads CAISAGGSYEQYF. The CDR3 region has the DNA TGTGCCATCAGTGCGGGGGGGTCCTACGAGCAGTACTTC.

This sequence joins TRBV7-9 and TRBJ2-1, with D hard to call. In germline, CDR1 is SEHNR, CDR2 FQNEAQ (reference sequence). Trimming shortened V by 6 bases and J by 3 bases, and 9 bases separated the two germline ends. The CDR3 sequence is 13 residues long. CDR3 amino acids: CASRAPSYNEQFF. In nucleotides, the CDR3 is TGTGCCAGCAGGGCCCCCAGCTACAATGAGCAGTTCTTC.

This chain connects TRBV7-9 to TRBJ2-1; D gene unclear. The germline gives CDR1 SEHNR, CDR2 FQNEAQ (reference sequence). Trimming removed 2 bases from V and 6 bases from J, with 14 bases in between. This CDR3 has 15 amino acids. DNA for the CDR3: TGTGCCAGCAGCTTACCTCTTATAGCAGCCAATGAGCAGTTCTTC. It translates to CASSLPLIAANEQFF.

The chain has TRBV6-1 and TRBJ1-5; D is unresolved. Trimming left V 1 base short and J 6 bases short, with 10 bases between. This CDR3 comprises 14 residues. From germline, CDR1 is MNHNS and CDR2 SASEGT. The CDR3 nucleotides read TGTGCCAGCAGTGAAGTTGGGTTGGGTCAGCCCCAGCATTTT. As protein: CASSEVGLGQPQHF.

The chain combines TRBV7-8 with TRBJ2-7; no clear D gene. Germline values: CDR1 SGHVS, CDR2 FQNEAQ. Deletions cut 3 bases from V and 5 bases from J, with 8 bases between. The CDR3 is 12 amino acids. The chain's CDR3 is CASSFFTHEQYF. CDR3 sequence (DNA): TGTGCCAGCAGCTTTTTTACCCACGAGCAGTACTTC.

The chain carries TRBV11-1 and TRBJ2-7, with TRBD2 identical over 7 bases. V shed 5 bases and J 3 bases; nucleotides not matched to a gene: 4. Germline V CDR1 and CDR2: SGHAT, FQDESV (reference sequence). There are 13 residues in the CDR3. Here the CDR3 DNA reads TGTGCCAGCAGCCCCGGACTAGACTACGAGCAGTACTTC. Residues: CASSPGLDYEQYF.

J is TRBJ1-4 and V is TRBV18; maybe TRBD1 (6 bases). Trimming left V 0 bases short and J 5 bases short, with 10 bases between. Germline values: CDR1 KGHSH, CDR2 LQKENI. The CDR3 loop spans 15 amino acids. The CDR3 loop is CASSPPGAENEKLFF. Here the CDR3 DNA reads TGTGCCAGCTCACCACCGGGGGCTGAAAATGAAAAACTGTTTTTT.